This TCR beta chain was sequenced during a study of blood T cell repertoires in COVID-19. Study details: COVID-19 samples from acute and convalescent phases originated in the United States, Italy and Spain. The analysed material was cDNA or gDNA that came from T cells, B-cell-depleted T cells, or PBMCs.

Germline-derived CDR1 and CDR2 are SGHNT and YENEEA. The V and J ends lost 5 bases and 4 bases respectively, with 13 bases between them. The CDR3 totals 14 residues. The table came from immunoSEQ multiplex PCR; TCRdb's copy has only in-frame clones and leaves some out. The data contain 150,000 to 200,000 clones, about 87% of them seen just once; the ten biggest clones take up 2.5%. This clonotype was obtained from a man aged 35 to 55 with active or convalescent COVID-19. The sequenced sample was peripheral blood. The chain carries TRBV11-3 and TRBJ2-3; D is perhaps TRBD2 (6 bases). Written as DNA, the CDR3 is TGTGCCAGCAGCCCCCGACTAGGGGCAGATACGCAGTATTTT. It yields the protein CASSPRLGADTQYF.